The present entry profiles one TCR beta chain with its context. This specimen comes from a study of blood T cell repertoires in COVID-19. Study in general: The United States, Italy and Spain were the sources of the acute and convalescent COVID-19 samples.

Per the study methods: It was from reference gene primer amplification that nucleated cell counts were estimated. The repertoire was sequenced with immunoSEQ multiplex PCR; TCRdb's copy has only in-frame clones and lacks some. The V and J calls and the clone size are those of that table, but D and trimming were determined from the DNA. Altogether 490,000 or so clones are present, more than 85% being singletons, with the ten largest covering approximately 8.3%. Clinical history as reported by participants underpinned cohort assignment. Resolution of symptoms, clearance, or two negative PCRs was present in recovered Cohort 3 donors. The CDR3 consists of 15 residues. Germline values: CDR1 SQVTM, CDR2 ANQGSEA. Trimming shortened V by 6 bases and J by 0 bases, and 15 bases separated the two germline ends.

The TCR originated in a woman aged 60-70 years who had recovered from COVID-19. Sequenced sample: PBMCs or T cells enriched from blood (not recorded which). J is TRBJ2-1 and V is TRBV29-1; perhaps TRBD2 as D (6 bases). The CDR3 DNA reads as TGCAGCGTGCCAGAAGCGGGCCTCTCCTACAATGAGCAGTTCTTC. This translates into CSVPEAGLSYNEQFF.